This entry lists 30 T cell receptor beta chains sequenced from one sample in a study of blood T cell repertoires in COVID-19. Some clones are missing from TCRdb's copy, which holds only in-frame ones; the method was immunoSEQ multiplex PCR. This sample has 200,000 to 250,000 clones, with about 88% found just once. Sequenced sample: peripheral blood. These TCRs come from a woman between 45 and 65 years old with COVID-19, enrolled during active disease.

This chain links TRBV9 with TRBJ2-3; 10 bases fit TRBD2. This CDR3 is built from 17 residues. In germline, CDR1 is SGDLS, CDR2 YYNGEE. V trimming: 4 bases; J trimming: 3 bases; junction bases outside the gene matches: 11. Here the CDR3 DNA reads TGTGCCAGCAGCCATAAATCTTCTAGCGGGGGAACAGATACGCAGTATTTT. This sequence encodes CASSHKSSSGGTDTQYF.

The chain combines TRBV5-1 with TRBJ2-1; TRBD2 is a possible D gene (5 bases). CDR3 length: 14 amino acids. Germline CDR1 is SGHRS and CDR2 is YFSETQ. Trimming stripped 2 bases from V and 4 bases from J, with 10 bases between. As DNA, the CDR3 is TGCGCCAGCAGCTTTAAGAGCGGTTACAATGAGCAGTTCTTC. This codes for CASSFKSGYNEQFF.

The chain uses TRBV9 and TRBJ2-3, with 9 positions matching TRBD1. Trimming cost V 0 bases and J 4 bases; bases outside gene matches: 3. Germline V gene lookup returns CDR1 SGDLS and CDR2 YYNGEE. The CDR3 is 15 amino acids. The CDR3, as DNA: TGTGCCAGCAGCGTAGTAGGGACAGGGTCAGATACGCAGTATTTT. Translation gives CASSVVGTGSDTQYF.

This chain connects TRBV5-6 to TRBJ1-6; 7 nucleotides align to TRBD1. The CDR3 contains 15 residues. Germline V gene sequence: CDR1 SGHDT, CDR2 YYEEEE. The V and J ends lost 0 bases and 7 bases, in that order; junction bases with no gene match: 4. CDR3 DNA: TGTGCCAGCAGCTTGGGGCAGGGGGGAAATTCACCCCTCCACTTT. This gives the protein CASSLGQGGNSPLHF.

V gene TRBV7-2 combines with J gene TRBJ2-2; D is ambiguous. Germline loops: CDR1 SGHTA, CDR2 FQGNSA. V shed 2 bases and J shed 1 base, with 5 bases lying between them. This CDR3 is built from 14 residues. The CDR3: CASSLSGNTGELFF. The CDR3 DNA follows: TGTGCCAGCAGCTTATCGGGGAACACCGGGGAGCTGTTTTTT.

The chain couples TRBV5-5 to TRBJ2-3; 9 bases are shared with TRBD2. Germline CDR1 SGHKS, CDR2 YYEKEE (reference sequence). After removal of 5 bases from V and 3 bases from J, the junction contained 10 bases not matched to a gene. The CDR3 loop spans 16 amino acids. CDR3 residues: CASRLTSGHGTDTQYF. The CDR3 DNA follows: TGTGCCAGCAGACTGACTAGCGGCCATGGTACAGATACGCAGTATTTT.

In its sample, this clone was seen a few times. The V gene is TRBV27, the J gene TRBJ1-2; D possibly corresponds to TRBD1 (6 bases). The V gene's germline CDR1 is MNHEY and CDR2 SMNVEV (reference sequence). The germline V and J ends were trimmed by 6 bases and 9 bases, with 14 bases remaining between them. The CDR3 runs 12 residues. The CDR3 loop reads CASSSQGLRYTF. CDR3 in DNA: TGTGCCAGCAGCTCCCAGGGGCTACGCTACACCTTC.

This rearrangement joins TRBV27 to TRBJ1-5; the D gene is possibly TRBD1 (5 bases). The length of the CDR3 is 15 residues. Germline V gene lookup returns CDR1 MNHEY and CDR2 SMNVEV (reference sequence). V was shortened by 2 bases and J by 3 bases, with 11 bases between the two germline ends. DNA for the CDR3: TGTGCCAGCAGTTTAAATCGGGGGAACAATCAGCCCCAGCATTTT. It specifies CASSLNRGNNQPQHF.

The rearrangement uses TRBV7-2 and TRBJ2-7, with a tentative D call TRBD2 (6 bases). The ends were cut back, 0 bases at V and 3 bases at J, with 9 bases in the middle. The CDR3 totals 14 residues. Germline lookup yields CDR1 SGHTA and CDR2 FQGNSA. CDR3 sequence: CASSLAGGRYEQYF. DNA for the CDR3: TGTGCCAGCAGCTTAGCGGGGGGTCGCTACGAGCAGTACTTC.

The CDR3 loop is CASSFSGSDLEQYF. In DNA, the CDR3 is TGTGCCAGCAGTTTCTCGGGTAGCGATCTCGAGCAGTACTTC. The rearrangement uses TRBV28 and TRBJ2-7; D might be TRBD2 (5 bases). The V end was cut by 3 bases, the J end by 6 bases, with 15 bases between. CDR1 is MDHEN, CDR2 SYDVKM, per germline. This CDR3 contains 14 residues.

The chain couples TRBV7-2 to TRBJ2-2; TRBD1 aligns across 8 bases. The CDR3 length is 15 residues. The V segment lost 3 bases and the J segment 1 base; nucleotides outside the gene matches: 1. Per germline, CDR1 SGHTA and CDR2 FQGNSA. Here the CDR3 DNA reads TGTGCCAGCAGCTTCGACAGGGGGAACACCGGGGAGCTGTTTTTT. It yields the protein CASSFDRGNTGELFF. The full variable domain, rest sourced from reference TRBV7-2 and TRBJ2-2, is GAGVSQSPSNKVTEKGKDVELRCDPISGHTALYWYRQSLGQGLEFLIYFQGNSAPDKSGLPSDRFSAERTGGSVSTLTIQRTQQEDSAVYLCASSFDRGNTGELFFGEGSRLTVL.

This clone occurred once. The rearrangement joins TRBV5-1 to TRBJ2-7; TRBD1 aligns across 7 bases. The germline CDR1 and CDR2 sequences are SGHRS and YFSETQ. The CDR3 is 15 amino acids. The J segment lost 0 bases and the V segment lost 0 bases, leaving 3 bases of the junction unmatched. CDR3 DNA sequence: TGCGCCAGCAGCTTGGGGCCAGGGGGCTCCTACGAGCAGTACGTC. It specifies CASSLGPGGSYEQYV.

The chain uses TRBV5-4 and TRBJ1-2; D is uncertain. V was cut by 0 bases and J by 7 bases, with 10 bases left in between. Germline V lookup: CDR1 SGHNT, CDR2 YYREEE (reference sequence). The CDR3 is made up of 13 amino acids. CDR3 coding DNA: TGTGCCAGCAGCTTGGGCGGGGAGGGTGGCTACACCTTC. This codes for CASSLGGEGGYTF.

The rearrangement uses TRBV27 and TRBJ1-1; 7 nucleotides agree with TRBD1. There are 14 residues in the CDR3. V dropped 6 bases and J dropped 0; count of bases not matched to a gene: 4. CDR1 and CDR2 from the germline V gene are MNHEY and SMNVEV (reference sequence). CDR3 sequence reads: CASSDRELNTEAFF. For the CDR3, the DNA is TGTGCCAGCAGCGACAGGGAGCTGAACACTGAAGCTTTCTTT.

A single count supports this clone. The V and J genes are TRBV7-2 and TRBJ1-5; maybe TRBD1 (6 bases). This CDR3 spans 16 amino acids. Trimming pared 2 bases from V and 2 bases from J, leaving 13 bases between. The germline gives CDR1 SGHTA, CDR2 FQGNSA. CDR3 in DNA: TGTGCCAGCAGCTTACCGACAGGTTCGGGCAATCAGCCCCAGCATTTT. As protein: CASSLPTGSGNQPQHF.

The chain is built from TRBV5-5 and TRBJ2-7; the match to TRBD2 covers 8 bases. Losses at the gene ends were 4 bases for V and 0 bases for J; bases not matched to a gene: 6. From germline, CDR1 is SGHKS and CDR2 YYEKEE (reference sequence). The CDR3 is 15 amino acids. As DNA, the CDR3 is TGTGCCAGCAGCCCGAGCGGGGGCAACTCCTACGAGCAGTACTTC. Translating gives CASSPSGGNSYEQYF.

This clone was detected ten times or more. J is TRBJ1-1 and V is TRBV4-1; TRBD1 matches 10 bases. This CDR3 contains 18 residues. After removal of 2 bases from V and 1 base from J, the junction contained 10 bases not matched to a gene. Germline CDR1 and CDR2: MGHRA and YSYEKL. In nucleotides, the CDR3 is TGCGCCAGCAGCCAACTTTACCGGACAGGGGGAGAGAACACTGAAGCTTTCTTT. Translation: CASSQLYRTGGENTEAFF.

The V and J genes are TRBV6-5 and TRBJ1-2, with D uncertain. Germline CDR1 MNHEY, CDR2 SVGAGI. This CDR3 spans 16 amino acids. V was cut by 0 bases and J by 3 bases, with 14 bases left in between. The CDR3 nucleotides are TGTGCCAGCAGTTACTCGAGCATATCCGGGGACTATGGCTACACCTTC. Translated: CASSYSSISGDYGYTF.

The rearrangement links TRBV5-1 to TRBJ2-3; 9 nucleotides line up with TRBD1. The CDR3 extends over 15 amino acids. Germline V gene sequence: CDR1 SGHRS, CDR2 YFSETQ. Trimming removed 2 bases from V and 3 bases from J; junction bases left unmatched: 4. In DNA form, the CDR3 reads TGCGCCAGCAGCTTATACAGGGGGCAGACAGATACGCAGTATTTT. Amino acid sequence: CASSLYRGQTDTQYF.

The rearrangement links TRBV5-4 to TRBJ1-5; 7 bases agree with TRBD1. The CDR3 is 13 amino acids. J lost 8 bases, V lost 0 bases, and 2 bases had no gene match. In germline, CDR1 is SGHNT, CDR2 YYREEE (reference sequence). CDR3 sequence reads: CASSLDRGEPQHF. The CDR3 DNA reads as TGTGCCAGCAGCTTGGACAGGGGAGAGCCCCAGCATTTT.

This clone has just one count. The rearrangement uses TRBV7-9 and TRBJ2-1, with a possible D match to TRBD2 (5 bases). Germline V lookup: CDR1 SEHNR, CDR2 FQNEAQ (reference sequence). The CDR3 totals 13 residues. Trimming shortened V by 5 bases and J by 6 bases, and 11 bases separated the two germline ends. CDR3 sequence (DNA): TGTGCCAGCAGCCTCGAGGGTCCCAATGAGCAGTTCTTC. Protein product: CASSLEGPNEQFF.

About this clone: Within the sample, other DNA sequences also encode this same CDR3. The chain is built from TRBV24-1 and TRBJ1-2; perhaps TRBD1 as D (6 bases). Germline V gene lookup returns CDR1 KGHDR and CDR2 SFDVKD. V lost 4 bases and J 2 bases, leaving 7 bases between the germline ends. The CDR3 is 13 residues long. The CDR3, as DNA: TGTGCCACCAGTGAGGGGGCGAACTATGGCTACACCTTC. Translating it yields CATSEGANYGYTF.

CDR3: CASSFGFSGYEQYF. CDR3 in DNA: TGTGCCAGCAGTTTCGGTTTCTCTGGCTACGAGCAGTACTTC. The chain uses TRBV28 and TRBJ2-7; D not certain. Germline-derived CDR1 and CDR2 are MDHEN and SYDVKM. Deletions cut 3 bases from V and 3 bases from J, with 12 bases between. This CDR3 spans 14 amino acids. Variable domain in full (rest from reference TRBV28 and TRBJ2-7): DVKVTQSSRYLVKRTGEKVFLECVQDMDHENMFWYRQDPGLGLRLIYFSYDVKMKEKGDIPEGYSVSREKKERFSLILESASTNQTSMYLCASSFGFSGYEQYFGPGTRLTVT.

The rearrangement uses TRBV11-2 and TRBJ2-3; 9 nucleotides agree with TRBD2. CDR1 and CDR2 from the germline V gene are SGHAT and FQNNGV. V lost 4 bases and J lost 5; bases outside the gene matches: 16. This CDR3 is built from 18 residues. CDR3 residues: CASSWFGPRAGGGDTQYF. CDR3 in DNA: TGTGCCAGCAGCTGGTTTGGACCCCGAGCGGGGGGAGGAGATACGCAGTATTTT. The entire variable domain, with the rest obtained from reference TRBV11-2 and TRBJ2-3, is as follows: EAGVAQSPRYKIIEKRQSVAFWCNPISGHATLYWYQQILGQGPKLLIQFQNNGVVDDSQLPKDRFSAERLKGVDSTLKIQPAKLEDSAVYLCASSWFGPRAGGGDTQYFGPGTRLTVL.

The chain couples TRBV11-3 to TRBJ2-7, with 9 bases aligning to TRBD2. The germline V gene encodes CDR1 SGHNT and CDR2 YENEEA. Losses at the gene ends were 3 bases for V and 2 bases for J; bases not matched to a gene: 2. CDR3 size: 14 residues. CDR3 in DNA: TGTGCCAGCAGCTTTCGCGGGGGGGCCTACGAGCAGTACTTC. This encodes CASSFRGGAYEQYF.

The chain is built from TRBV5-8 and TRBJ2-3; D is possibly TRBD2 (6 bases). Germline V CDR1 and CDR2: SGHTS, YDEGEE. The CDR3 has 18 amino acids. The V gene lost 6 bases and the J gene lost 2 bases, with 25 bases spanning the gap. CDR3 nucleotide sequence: TGTGCCAGCACCCTCACTAGATTCGGGGGATTGGTCACAGATACGCAGTATTTT. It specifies CASTLTRFGGLVTDTQYF.

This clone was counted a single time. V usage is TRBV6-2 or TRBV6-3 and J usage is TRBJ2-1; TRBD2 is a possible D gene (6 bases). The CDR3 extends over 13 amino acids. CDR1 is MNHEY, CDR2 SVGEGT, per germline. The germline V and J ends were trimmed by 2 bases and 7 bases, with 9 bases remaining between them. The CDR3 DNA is TGTGCCAGCAGTTACCAGACTAGGAATGAGCAGTTCTTC. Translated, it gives CASSYQTRNEQFF.

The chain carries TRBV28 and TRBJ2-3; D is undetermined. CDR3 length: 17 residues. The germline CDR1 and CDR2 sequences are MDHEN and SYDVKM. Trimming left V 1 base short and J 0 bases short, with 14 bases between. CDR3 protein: CASSLFSSLTSTDTQYF. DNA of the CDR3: TGTGCCAGCAGTTTATTCAGTAGCCTAACTAGCACAGATACGCAGTATTTT.

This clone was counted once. DNA of the CDR3: TGTGCCTGGAGTGTAGGTCAGGTCTATGGCTACACCTTC. Its translation is CAWSVGQVYGYTF. The chain has TRBV30 and TRBJ1-2; no firm D call. CDR1 is GTSNPN, CDR2 SVGIG, per germline (reference sequence). The CDR3 has 13 amino acids. V was pared by 0 bases and J by 4 bases, with 9 bases between.

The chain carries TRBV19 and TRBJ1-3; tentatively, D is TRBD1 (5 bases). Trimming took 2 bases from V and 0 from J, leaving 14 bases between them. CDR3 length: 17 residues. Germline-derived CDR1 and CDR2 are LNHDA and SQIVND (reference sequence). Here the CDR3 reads CASSIKAGFGSGNTIYF. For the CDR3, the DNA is TGTGCCAGTAGTATAAAAGCAGGGTTCGGCTCTGGAAACACCATATATTTT.